This T cell receptor beta chain was sequenced during a study of vaccination and CD4 T cells after COVID-19. Study background: Each enrolled participant received a two-dose regimen of either BNT162b2 or mRNA-1273 vaccine. Study-level points and caveats: Spike mono-reactivity held for 304 of 307 vaccine-specific clones in convalescent patients.

Concerning this clonotype itself: Its antigen remains unidentified.

TCRdb used MiXCR to reprocess the PCR reads, holding one entry per CDR3 protein. The table lists some 20,000 distinct CDR3 sequences, around three fifths of them singletons, with 1% to 1.4% in the top ten. Trimming took 6 bases from V and 7 from J; bases not matched to a gene: 8. Germline CDR1 and CDR2: ENHRY and SYGVKD. This CDR3 spans 13 amino acids. The sequencing used CD4+ T cells from blood, collected before SARS-CoV-2 vaccination. The V gene is TRBV10-3, the J gene TRBJ1-2; TRBD1 agrees at 7 bases. The sequence came from a human donor who had recovered from COVID-19. The CDR3 loop reads CAIRGQQGSGYTF. The CDR3 region has the DNA TGTGCCATCAGGGGCCAACAGGGGAGTGGCTACACCTTC.